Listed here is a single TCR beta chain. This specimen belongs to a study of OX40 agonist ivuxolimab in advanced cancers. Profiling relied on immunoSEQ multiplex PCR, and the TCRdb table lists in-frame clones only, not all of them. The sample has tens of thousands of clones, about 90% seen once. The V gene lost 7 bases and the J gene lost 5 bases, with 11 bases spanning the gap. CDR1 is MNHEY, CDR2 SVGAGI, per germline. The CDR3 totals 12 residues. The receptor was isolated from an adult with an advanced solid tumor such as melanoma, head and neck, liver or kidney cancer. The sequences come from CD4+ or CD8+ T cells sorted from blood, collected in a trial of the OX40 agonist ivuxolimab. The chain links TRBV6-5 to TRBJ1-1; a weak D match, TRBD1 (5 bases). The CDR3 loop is CASKRGDTEAFF. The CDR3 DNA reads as TGTGCCAGCAAGCGGGGGGATACTGAAGCTTTCTTT.